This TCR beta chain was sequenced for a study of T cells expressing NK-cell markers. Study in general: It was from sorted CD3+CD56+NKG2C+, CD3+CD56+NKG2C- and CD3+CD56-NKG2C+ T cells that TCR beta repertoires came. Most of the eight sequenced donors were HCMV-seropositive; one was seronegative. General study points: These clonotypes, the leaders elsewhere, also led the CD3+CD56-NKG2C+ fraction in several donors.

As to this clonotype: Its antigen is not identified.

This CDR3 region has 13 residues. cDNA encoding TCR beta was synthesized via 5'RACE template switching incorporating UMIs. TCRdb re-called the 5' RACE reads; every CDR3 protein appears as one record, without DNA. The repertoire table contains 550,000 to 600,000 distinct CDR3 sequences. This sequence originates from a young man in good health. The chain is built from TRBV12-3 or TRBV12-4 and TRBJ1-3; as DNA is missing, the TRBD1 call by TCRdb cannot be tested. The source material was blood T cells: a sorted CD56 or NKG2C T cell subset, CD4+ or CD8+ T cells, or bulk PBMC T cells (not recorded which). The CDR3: CASSLNGIQGLYF.